Sequencing of this T cell receptor beta chain was carried out in a study of response to subunit inactivated influenza vaccine. Notes on the study in general: Authors suggested each seasonal flu vaccination may recruit only limited numbers of new T cells.

One entry per CDR3 protein results from TCRdb running MiXCR on the RT-PCR reads. The sample lists under 500,000 distinct CDR3 sequences, roughly 9.8% seen once, with approximately 12% in the top ten. A note on this clonotype: Antigen specificity is unknown.

The CDR3 consists of 13 residues. The germline CDR1 and CDR2 sequences are SGHDT and YYEEEE. V lost 8 bases to trimming and J lost 3 bases, with 15 bases between them. This TCR derives from a man aged 45-65 years who received an inactivated influenza vaccine. The chain couples TRBV5-6 to TRBJ2-7; perhaps D is TRBD1 or TRBD2 (5 bases each). The starting material was PBMCs from blood, obtained about 6 weeks after vaccination. The CDR3 DNA reads TGTGCCAGAAGCCGGGACCAAAACTACGAGCAGTACTTC. Translation: CARSRDQNYEQYF.